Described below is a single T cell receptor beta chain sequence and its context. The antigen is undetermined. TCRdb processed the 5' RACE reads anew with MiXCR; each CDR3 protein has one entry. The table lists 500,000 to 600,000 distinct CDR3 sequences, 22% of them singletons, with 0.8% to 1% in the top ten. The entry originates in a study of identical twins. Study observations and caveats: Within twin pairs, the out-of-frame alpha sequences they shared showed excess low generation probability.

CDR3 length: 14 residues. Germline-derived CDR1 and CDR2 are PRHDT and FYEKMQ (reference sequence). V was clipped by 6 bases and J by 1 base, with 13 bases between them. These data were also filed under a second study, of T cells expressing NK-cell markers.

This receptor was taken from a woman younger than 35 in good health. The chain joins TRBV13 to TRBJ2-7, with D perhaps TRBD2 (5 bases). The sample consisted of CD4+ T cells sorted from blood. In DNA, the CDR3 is TGTGCCAGCAGATCAATGAGCGGATCCTACGAGCAGTACTTC. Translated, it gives CASRSMSGSYEQYF.